Below, 18 T cell receptor beta chains from the same sample are listed, as sequenced in a study of CD4 T cells in relation to SARS-CoV-2 and coronaviruses. Profiled with immunoSEQ multiplex PCR; TCRdb holds only in-frame clones, not every one. The table records around 18,000 clones, around three quarters of them present only once. CD4+ T cells from unexposed donors were obtained before the COVID-19 pandemic (2011-2018). The cells were cultured for under 13 days before CD4+ T cells were isolated. Their target antigens are unknown. Input material: CD4+ T cells from PBMCs, cultured in vitro. The receptors were gathered from a human donor in good health.

This chain uses TRBV5-5 with TRBJ2-7; D unclear. V was shortened by 1 base and J by 2 bases, with 10 bases between the two germline ends. Germline V gene lookup returns CDR1 SGHKS and CDR2 YYEKEE (reference sequence). CDR3 length: 14 amino acids. CDR3 loop: CASSLIQQAYEQYF. Here the CDR3 DNA reads TGTGCCAGCAGCTTGATCCAGCAAGCCTACGAGCAGTACTTC.

This sequence joins TRBV6-1 and TRBJ2-7; 7 positions match TRBD2. The CDR3 spans 14 residues. Per the germline V gene, CDR1 is MNHNS and CDR2 is SASEGT. Losses at the gene ends were 2 bases for V and 5 bases for J; bases not matched to a gene: 6. CDR3 in amino acids: CASSEREEMNEQYF. The CDR3, as DNA: TGTGCCAGCAGTGAACGGGAGGAAATGAACGAGCAGTACTTC.

The chain has TRBV5-1 and TRBJ2-5; perhaps TRBD2 as D (6 bases). The germline CDR1 and CDR2 sequences are SGHRS and YFSETQ. CDR3 length: 14 residues. Trimming pared 4 bases from V and 4 bases from J, leaving 14 bases between. The CDR3 sequence: CASSGTQGGETQYF. The CDR3 nucleotides are TGCGCCAGCAGCGGCACTCAGGGAGGAGAGACCCAGTACTTC.

V and J are TRBV6-1 and TRBJ2-3; TRBD1 might be the D (6 bases). Looked up from germline, CDR1 is MNHNS and CDR2 is SASEGT. The CDR3 consists of 14 residues. Trimming cost V 1 base and J 5 bases, with 10 bases left between them. The CDR3 region has the DNA TGTGCCAGCAGTGAAGTGTTCAGGGGAGATACGCAGTATTTT. It codes for CASSEVFRGDTQYF.

This chain connects TRBV3-1 (or the pseudogene TRBV3-2) to TRBJ2-3; 8 bases agree with TRBD2. CDR3 length: 18 residues. Germline trimming cut 3 bases from V and 4 bases from J; bases unmatched to any gene: 15. Germline assignment: CDR1 LGHDT and CDR2 YNNKEL (reference sequence). The chain's CDR3 is CASSHQESGSRLADTQYF. DNA for the CDR3: TGTGCCAGCAGCCATCAGGAGAGCGGGAGCAGATTAGCAGATACGCAGTATTTT.

The chain uses TRBV3-1 (or the pseudogene TRBV3-2) and TRBJ2-7; D unresolved. Trimming took 1 base from V and 2 from J, leaving 6 bases between them. Germline V CDR1 and CDR2: LGHDT, YNNKEL (reference sequence). The CDR3 runs to 13 residues. CDR3 protein: CASSQAEAYEQYF. The CDR3 bases are TGTGCCAGCAGCCAAGCAGAAGCCTACGAGCAGTACTTC.

The rearrangement uses TRBV18 and TRBJ2-2; the D gene is possibly TRBD1 (6 bases). The germline V gene encodes CDR1 KGHSH and CDR2 LQKENI. This CDR3 comprises 16 residues. The V gene lost 2 bases and the J gene lost 8 bases, with 18 bases spanning the gap. CDR3 sequence: CASSPRTASFDGELFF. The CDR3 DNA reads TGTGCCAGCTCACCAAGGACAGCCTCCTTTGATGGGGAGCTGTTTTTT.

In this sample, this clone turned up a few times. The chain is built from TRBV10-3 and TRBJ1-2; 7 positions match TRBD1. V lost 4 bases, J lost 3 bases, and 5 bases stayed unmatched. Germline CDR1 reads ENHRY; CDR2 reads SYGVKD. This CDR3 has 14 amino acids. The CDR3 region has the DNA TGTGCCATCAGTGGAACAGGGGCCGACTATGGCTACACCTTC. As protein: CAISGTGADYGYTF.

The chain links TRBV6-5 to TRBJ2-2; 7 bases align to TRBD2. Germline values: CDR1 MNHEY, CDR2 SVGAGI. There are 15 residues in the CDR3. Trimming cost V 6 bases and J 5 bases; bases outside gene matches: 9. CDR3 nucleotides: TGTGCCAGCAGCGTGAGTACAGCGGGAACCGGGGAGCTGTTTTTT. It translates to CASSVSTAGTGELFF.

The rearrangement links TRBV18 to TRBJ2-7, with TRBD1 matching over 9 bases. CDR1 KGHSH and CDR2 LQKENI come from the germline V gene. Unmatched junction bases numbered 3, after V lost 5 bases and J lost 1 base. The CDR3 sequence is 14 residues long. The DNA for the CDR3 is TGTGCCAGCTCAACGGGACAGGGTTCCTACGAGCAGTACTTC. This translates into CASSTGQGSYEQYF.

The chain couples TRBV21-1 to TRBJ1-5; the table's D gene call, TRBD1, was not cross checked with the DNA. TRBV21-1 is reported as a pseudogene. CDR3 length equals 18 residues. The CDR3 sequence is CASSTSRPGQGNRQPQHF. The CDR3 DNA follows: TGTGCCAGCAGCACATCACGCCCGGGACAGGGAAACAGACAGCCCCAGCATTTT.

This clone was observed once. The chain recombines TRBV30 with TRBJ2-7; 12 bases are shared with TRBD2. Trimming removed 1 base from V and 1 base from J; junction bases left unmatched: 5. CDR3 length: 16 amino acids. CDR1 GTSNPN and CDR2 SVGIG come from the germline V gene (reference sequence). CDR3 coding DNA: TGTGCCTGGAGTGGGCTAGCGGGAGGGAGGTCCTACGAGCAGTACTTC. Its translation: CAWSGLAGGRSYEQYF.

This chain connects TRBV12-5 to TRBJ2-2; no clear D gene. Germline V gene sequence: CDR1 LGHNT, CDR2 FRNRAP. Trimming took 1 base from V and 8 from J, leaving 20 bases between them. The CDR3 has 17 amino acids. The CDR3, as DNA: TGTGCTAGTGGTTTGGGCCATACCCCCGGGTTAGGAGGGGAGCTGTTTTTT. Its translation is CASGLGHTPGLGGELFF.

This clone was seen more than once but under ten times. The DNA for the CDR3 is TGTGCCAGCAGCCAAGAGGGGTATTCAGGGCTAGCGGGAGGGCACAATGAGCAGTTCTTC. It encodes CASSQEGYSGLAGGHNEQFF. This chain joins TRBV4-2 and TRBJ2-1, with TRBD2 identical over 12 bases. Losses at the gene ends were 0 bases for V and 5 bases for J; bases not matched to a gene: 14. The CDR3 contains 20 residues. Germline CDR1 is LGHNA and CDR2 is YNFKEQ.

This chain uses TRBV19 with TRBJ1-1, with TRBD1 identical over 10 bases. CDR1 is LNHDA and CDR2 is SQIVND in the germline V gene (reference sequence). After removal of 3 bases from V and 6 bases from J, the junction contained 13 bases not matched to a gene. The CDR3 is 17 residues long. The CDR3, as DNA: TGTGCCAGTAGTATGGATGGGACAGGGGTTTTATTGGCTGAAGCTTTCTTT. Protein: CASSMDGTGVLLAEAFF.

The chain carries TRBV9 and TRBJ2-7; TRBD1 agrees at 7 bases. J gave up 5 bases and V 4 bases, and 9 bases lay outside the gene matches. The CDR3 length is 14 residues. From germline, CDR1 is SGDLS and CDR2 YYNGEE. The CDR3 DNA follows: TGTGCCAGCAGCCCCACAGGGGCTGGTAACGAGCAGTACTTC. Protein: CASSPTGAGNEQYF.

The rearrangement joins TRBV10-2 to TRBJ2-7; 10 bases line up with TRBD2. Germline trimming cut 5 bases from V and 0 bases from J; bases unmatched to any gene: 10. The CDR3 extends over 17 amino acids. Germline assignment: CDR1 WSHSY and CDR2 SAAADI. The chain's CDR3 is CASSSGTSAYRSYEQYF. The CDR3 DNA sequence: TGCGCCAGCAGTTCCGGGACTAGCGCCTACCGCTCCTACGAGCAGTACTTC.

The chain recombines TRBV14 with TRBJ1-2, with a possible D match to TRBD1 (6 bases). Trimming removed 2 bases at V and 3 bases at J, with 7 bases between. This CDR3 comprises 13 residues. The germline V gene encodes CDR1 SGHDN and CDR2 FVKESK. CDR3 DNA: TGTGCCAGCAGCCAAAACAGGGACTATGGCTACACCTTC. Translation: CASSQNRDYGYTF.